Presented here are 26 T cell receptor beta chains from one specimen sequenced in a study of blood T cells in healthy people across ages (dated by TCRdb to 2014 to 2015). The protocol used for the library was 5' RACE. Sequencing relied on an Illumina HiSeq 2500. The second PCR ran for roughly 7 to 12 cycles and used a J-beta primer mix along with a sample-barcoded 5' primer. The raw public data were reprocessed by TCRdb itself: fastp quality trimming at Q25, MiXCR clonotype calling, in-frame beta chains only. CDR3 protein duplicates are merged, each entry listing the most common genes and DNA. The table for this sample lists 1.5 million to 1.8 million distinct CDR3 sequences; 35% to 45% of them were counted only once. Of the sample, around 4% falls within the top ten clones. The sequencing sample was made of blood. Receptors were obtained from a woman between 18 and 29 years old in good health.

V and J are TRBV20-1 and TRBJ1-6; 7 positions agree with TRBD1. The CDR3 runs to 17 residues. V gave up 4 bases and J gave up 7 bases; unmatched junction bases: 16. Germline assignment: CDR1 DFQATT and CDR2 SNEGSKA (reference sequence). CDR3 in DNA: TGCAGTGCTATTGGTGGGGGTCAGATCAGGGGGAATTCACCCCTCCACTTT. Encoded protein: CSAIGGGQIRGNSPLHF.

This clonotype was observed a handful of times. The rearrangement links TRBV11-2 to TRBJ1-2; no firm D call. CDR1 and CDR2 from the germline V gene are SGHAT and FQNNGV. The CDR3 runs 15 residues. The ends were cut back, 5 bases at V and 4 bases at J, with 17 bases in the middle. The CDR3 DNA reads as TGTGCCAGCAGCGCCGGAGGCTTTTTTTCCTATGGCTACACCTTC. Residues: CASSAGGFFSYGYTF.

This clonotype was observed a few times. The chain couples TRBV7-8 to TRBJ2-7, with D possibly matching TRBD1 (5 bases). CDR1 is SGHVS and CDR2 is FQNEAQ in the germline V gene. The ends were cut back, 1 base at V and 2 bases at J, with 9 bases in the middle. The CDR3 totals 14 residues. This CDR3 is CASSLVQAAYEQYF. As DNA, the CDR3 is TGTGCCAGCAGCTTAGTACAGGCGGCCTACGAGCAGTACTTC.

This clonotype was counted only a few times. The rearrangement links TRBV3-1 to TRBJ1-2, with TRBD1 matching 11 bases. V lost 4 bases, J lost 8 bases, and 15 bases stayed unmatched. The germline V gene encodes CDR1 LGHDT and CDR2 YNNKEL (reference sequence). The CDR3 covers 17 residues. In nucleotides, the CDR3 is TGTGCCAGCAGCCCACGGACAGGGGGCGCTTATGGCCGCGGCTACACCTTC. Its translation: CASSPRTGGAYGRGYTF.

This clonotype was picked up a small number of times. The J gene is TRBJ1-5, the V gene TRBV3-1; D unclear. Trimming cost V 6 bases and J 0 bases, with 9 bases left between them. The CDR3 loop spans 14 amino acids. Germline values: CDR1 LGHDT, CDR2 YNNKEL (reference sequence). CDR3 coding DNA: TGTGCCAGCAGGGGATATAGTAGCAATCAGCCCCAGCATTTT. Its translation is CASRGYSSNQPQHF.

The rearrangement uses TRBV12-3 or TRBV12-4 and TRBJ1-2; D is uncertain. V lost 2 bases and J lost 6, with 13 bases in between. This CDR3 has 14 residues. The CDR3 here is CASSLPQRMDGYTF. DNA of the CDR3: TGTGCCAGCAGTTTACCCCAGCGCATGGATGGCTACACCTTC.

This chain links TRBV6-6 with TRBJ1-2; D not resolved. Germline-derived CDR1 and CDR2 are MNHNY and SVGAGI (reference sequence). The CDR3 extends over 14 amino acids. The V end lost 8 bases, the J end lost 1 base, and 14 bases lay between the germline ends. In nucleotides, the CDR3 is TGTGCCAGCGAGGGAGGCTTGGGTAACTATGGCTACACCTTC. Translation gives CASEGGLGNYGYTF.

In its sample, this clonotype was seen many times. V gene TRBV7-2 combines with J gene TRBJ2-7; D is unresolved. Trimming took off 1 base at V and 0 bases at J, with 7 bases between the two ends. This CDR3 contains 14 residues. Germline values: CDR1 SGHTA, CDR2 FQGNSA. The CDR3 is CASSLGLISYEQYF. As DNA, the CDR3 is TGTGCCAGCAGCTTAGGGCTTATCTCCTACGAGCAGTACTTC.

This clonotype was counted many times. The CDR3 DNA is TGCAGCGCCCCGGACAGATACTATGGCTACACCTTC. The encoded protein is CSAPDRYYGYTF. V and J are TRBV29-1 and TRBJ1-2; D possibly corresponds to TRBD1 (6 bases). Germline V lookup: CDR1 SQVTM, CDR2 ANQGSEA. This CDR3 has 12 residues. V dropped 7 bases and J dropped 3 bases, with 12 bases sitting between them.

This clonotype was picked up a small number of times. This chain uses TRBV20-1 with TRBJ1-2; D gene uncertain. V gave up 6 bases and J gave up 2 bases, with 19 bases separating them. CDR3 length: 15 residues. CDR1 and CDR2 (germline): DFQATT, SNEGSKA (reference sequence). Here the CDR3 reads CSASDVRRANYGYTF. For the CDR3, the DNA is TGCAGTGCCTCGGACGTACGTCGAGCCAACTATGGCTACACCTTC.

This clonotype has more than one count but fewer than ten. A much larger clone differs from this one at a single base, so this may be a read error. As DNA, the CDR3 is TGCAGTGCTAGAGATACAGCGAGCTCCTACAATGAGCAGTACTTC. Translating it yields CSARDTASSYNEQYF. The gene calls are TRBV20-1 and TRBJ2-1, with D uncertain. Gene TRBJ2-7 matches the end of the DNA better, so the J call may be wrong. The germline CDR1 and CDR2 sequences are DFQATT and SNEGSKA (reference sequence). There are 15 residues in the CDR3.

The rearrangement joins TRBV5-5 to TRBJ1-1, with a weak D call TRBD1 (5 bases). Germline CDR1 is SGHKS and CDR2 is YYEKEE (reference sequence). Trimming pared 4 bases from V and 8 bases from J, leaving 18 bases between. CDR3 length: 14 residues. The DNA of the CDR3 is TGTGCCAGCAGCCAGAATTCAGGGTTCGCGGAAGCTTTCTTT. Translated, it gives CASSQNSGFAEAFF.

Worth noting for this clonotype: One junction end disagrees with the germline gene, perhaps due to a read error. The J gene is TRBJ2-1, the V gene TRBV5-1; TRBD2 matches 9 bases. The CDR3 is 16 amino acids. The germline CDR1 and CDR2 sequences are SGHRS and YFSETQ. In nucleotides, the CDR3 is TGCGTCAGCAAGGCCCTTAGCGGGAGCTCCTACAATGAGCAGTTCTTC. Translated: CVSKALSGSSYNEQFF.

The V call is TRBV6-2 or TRBV6-3, the J call TRBJ1-2; TRBD1 aligns across 9 bases. The CDR3 spans 14 residues. V lost 3 bases to trimming and J lost 5 bases; unmatched junction nucleotides: 4. CDR1 and CDR2 from the germline V gene are MNHEY and SVGEGT. CDR3 sequence (DNA): TGTGCCAGCAGTTATCTTGGACAGGGGTATGGCTACACCTTC. Amino acid sequence: CASSYLGQGYGYTF.

A single count supports this clonotype. The chain has TRBV7-2 and TRBJ2-6, with 8 bases lining up with TRBD1. This CDR3 has 17 amino acids. Germline assignment: CDR1 SGHTA and CDR2 FQGNSA. J gave up 1 base and V 5 bases, and 7 bases lay outside the gene matches. CDR3 nucleotide sequence: TGTGCCAGCAGCATCAGGGGGCGCTCATCTGGGGCCAACGTCCTGACTTTC. It yields the protein CASSIRGRSSGANVLTF.

This clonotype was found a few times. The chain combines TRBV27 with TRBJ2-3, with D tentatively TRBD2 (5 bases). The CDR3 has 16 residues. V was shortened by 2 bases and J by 6 bases, with 18 bases between the two germline ends. Germline CDR1 and CDR2: MNHEY and SMNVEV (reference sequence). DNA for the CDR3: TGTGCCAGCAGTTTAATACAAAGCACGGGAATTGATACGCAGTATTTT. Translating gives CASSLIQSTGIDTQYF.

This chain uses TRBV25-1 with TRBJ2-1, with D maybe TRBD1 (6 bases). This CDR3 contains 14 residues. Germline loops: CDR1 MGHDK, CDR2 SYGVNS. Deletions cut 5 bases from V and 5 bases from J, with 13 bases between. The CDR3 DNA is TGTGCCAGCAGTTACCTCGACAGGAACAATGAGCAGTTCTTC. Amino acid sequence: CASSYLDRNNEQFF.

The rearrangement joins TRBV19 to TRBJ2-1, with 8 bases aligning to TRBD2. The last part of the DNA fits TRBJ2-7 better; the J call may be wrong. This CDR3 is built from 14 residues. CDR1 and CDR2 from the germline V gene are LNHDA and SQIVND (reference sequence). DNA for the CDR3: TGTGCCAGTTCGGGAGGGCCCACCTACAATGAGCAGTACTTC. Translating it yields CASSGGPTYNEQYF.

Worth noting for this clonotype: The germline gene is not matched at one end of the junction; a read error may be the cause. The CDR3 DNA reads as TGTGCCTCCAGCAGAAGACCGTTCTCTGGGGCCAACGTCCTGACTTTC. As protein: CASSRRPFSGANVLTF. The chain couples TRBV15 to TRBJ2-6, with D uncertain. Germline CDR1 and CDR2: LNHNV and YYDKDF (reference sequence). The CDR3 has 16 residues.

There are a few counts of this clonotype. J is TRBJ1-1 and V is TRBV29-1; no firm D call. Germline V CDR1 and CDR2: SQVTM, ANQGSEA. Between the trimmed V and J ends, which lost 6 bases and 11 bases, there was a span of 13 bases. The CDR3 covers 10 residues. The CDR3 protein is CSVSAGKAFF. As DNA, the CDR3 is TGCAGCGTGAGCGCGGGGAAGGCTTTCTTT.

With respect to this clonotype: The junction differs from germline at one of its ends, possibly a read error. J is TRBJ1-2 and V is TRBV6-6; TRBD1 matches at 11 bases. The CDR3 spans 14 residues. CDR1 and CDR2 from the germline V gene are MNHNY and SVGAGI (reference sequence). The CDR3 protein is CAGRGTGGNYGYTF. As DNA, the CDR3 is TGTGCCGGCAGGGGGACAGGGGGTAACTATGGCTACACCTTC.

This clonotype came up once. A single base separates this from a much larger clone, so it may be a read error. V and J are TRBV12-3 or TRBV12-4 and TRBJ2-3; TRBD2 might be the D (6 bases). Trimming pared 7 bases from V and 7 bases from J, leaving 12 bases between. CDR3 length equals 12 residues. The CDR3, as DNA: TGTGCCAGCACTGCGGGAACAAATACGCAGTATTTT. Translating it yields CASTAGTNTQYF.

The CDR3 nucleotides are TGTGCCAGCAGCGTATTGTCCTGGGGCGGGGAGCTGTTTTTT. The encoded protein is CASSVLSWGGELFF. V gene TRBV9 combines with J gene TRBJ2-2, with D unresolved. Trimming shortened V by 1 base and J by 7 bases, and 11 bases separated the two germline ends. The length of the CDR3 is 14 residues. Looked up from germline, CDR1 is SGDLS and CDR2 is YYNGEE.

This clonotype was detected ten times or more. This sequence joins TRBV7-9 and TRBJ1-6; D remains ambiguous. CDR1 is SEHNR, CDR2 FQNEAQ, per germline (reference sequence). Trimming left V 4 bases short and J 1 base short, with 8 bases between. This CDR3 is built from 15 residues. This CDR3 reads CASSSGVSYNSPLHF. DNA for the CDR3: TGTGCCAGCAGCTCCGGAGTGTCCTATAATTCACCCCTCCACTTT. The variable domain in full, with the rest retrieved from reference TRBV7-9 and TRBJ1-6, is DTGVSQNPRHKITKRGQNVTFRCDPISEHNRLYWYRQTLGQGPEFLTYFQNEAQLEKSRLLSDRFSAERPKGSFSTLEIQRTEQGDSAMYLCASSSGVSYNSPLHFGNGTRLTVT.

This sequence joins TRBV29-1 and TRBJ2-5; 10 nucleotides match TRBD2. With 2 bases clipped from V and 2 bases from J, the junction kept 5 bases outside the gene matches. Germline values: CDR1 SQVTM, CDR2 ANQGSEA. The CDR3 contains 15 residues. The CDR3 reads CSVERASGGQETQYF. Here the CDR3 DNA reads TGCAGCGTTGAACGGGCTAGCGGGGGACAAGAGACCCAGTACTTC.

There are a few counts of this clonotype. The genes are TRBV9 and TRBJ2-3, with 8 nucleotides matching TRBD2. The CDR3 has 14 residues. Trimming removed 1 base from V and 4 bases from J; junction bases left unmatched: 2. CDR1 is SGDLS and CDR2 is YYNGEE in the germline V gene. CDR3 amino acids: CASSVSGRSDTQYF. The CDR3 region has the DNA TGTGCCAGCAGCGTAAGCGGGAGATCAGATACGCAGTATTTT.